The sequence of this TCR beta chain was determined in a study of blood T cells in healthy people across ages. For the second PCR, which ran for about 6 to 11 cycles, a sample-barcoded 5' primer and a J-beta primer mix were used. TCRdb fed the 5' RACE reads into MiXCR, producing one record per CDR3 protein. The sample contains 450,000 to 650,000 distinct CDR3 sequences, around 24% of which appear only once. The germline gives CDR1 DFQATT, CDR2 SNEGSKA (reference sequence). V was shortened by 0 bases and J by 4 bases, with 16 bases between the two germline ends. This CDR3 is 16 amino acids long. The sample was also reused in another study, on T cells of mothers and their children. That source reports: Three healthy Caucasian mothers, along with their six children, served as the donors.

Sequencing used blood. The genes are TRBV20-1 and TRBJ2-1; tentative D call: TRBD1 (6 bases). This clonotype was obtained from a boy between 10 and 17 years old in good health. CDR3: CSARDFATGSYNEQFF. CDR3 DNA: TGCAGTGCTAGAGATTTTGCTACAGGGTCTTACAATGAGCAGTTCTTC.